Listed here are 20 T cell receptor beta chains from one sample, sequenced in a study of blood T cell repertoires in COVID-19. The method was immunoSEQ multiplex PCR; TCRdb's version includes in-frame clones alone and lacks a portion of them. The data contain 20,000 to 25,000 clones, 86% of them singletons. The sequencing sample was made of peripheral blood. The receptors derive from a man between 45 and 60 years old with active COVID-19.

The chain uses TRBV5-1 and TRBJ2-1, with D maybe TRBD1 (6 bases). Germline CDR1 SGHRS, CDR2 YFSETQ. This CDR3 comprises 13 residues. Between the trimmed V and J ends, which lost 2 bases and 7 bases, there was a span of 10 bases. The CDR3 reads CASSFLGANEQFF. CDR3 nucleotides: TGCGCCAGCAGCTTTCTGGGGGCTAATGAGCAGTTCTTC.

This chain links TRBV7-9 with TRBJ2-7; 11 nucleotides match TRBD1. From germline, CDR1 is SEHNR and CDR2 FQNEAQ (reference sequence). This CDR3 region has 16 residues. Trimming removed 2 bases from V and 0 bases from J; junction bases left unmatched: 3. Here the CDR3 DNA reads TGTGCCAGCAGCTTATCCGGACAGGGGGCCTCCTACGAGCAGTACTTC. As protein: CASSLSGQGASYEQYF.

This clone was detected a few times. This chain uses TRBV13 with TRBJ1-6; 12 bases fit TRBD1. The germline CDR1 and CDR2 sequences are PRHDT and FYEKMQ (reference sequence). The CDR3 contains 15 residues. Trimming cost V 5 bases and J 5 bases; bases outside gene matches: 1. CDR3 in DNA: TGTGCCAGCAGCGGGACAGGGGGCGATAATTCACCCCTCCACTTT. It specifies CASSGTGGDNSPLHF.

This chain joins TRBV13 and TRBJ2-1; a weak D match, TRBD2 (6 bases). The germline V gene encodes CDR1 PRHDT and CDR2 FYEKMQ (reference sequence). The V and J ends lost 5 bases and 0 bases respectively, with 14 bases between them. The length of the CDR3 is 16 residues. The chain's CDR3 is CASSPRGLSSYNEQFF. CDR3 in DNA: TGTGCCAGCAGCCCCCGGGGACTCAGCTCCTACAATGAGCAGTTCTTC.

The chain uses TRBV9 and TRBJ1-1, with D maybe TRBD1 (5 bases). There are 12 residues in the CDR3. Per germline, CDR1 SGDLS and CDR2 YYNGEE. The germline V and J ends were trimmed by 0 bases and 8 bases, with 8 bases remaining between them. CDR3 DNA: TGTGCCAGCAGCGTAGAGGCAGGGGAAGCTTTCTTT. This gives the protein CASSVEAGEAFF.

This clone was recorded once. CDR3 protein: CASRIIHQGDFSYEQYF. Written as DNA, the CDR3 is TGTGCCAGTAGGATTATACATCAGGGGGACTTCTCCTACGAGCAGTACTTC. The chain has TRBV19 and TRBJ2-7, with TRBD1 as a possible D gene (7 bases). The CDR3 extends over 17 amino acids. V lost 6 bases, J lost 0 bases, and 21 bases lay in between. The germline V gene encodes CDR1 LNHDA and CDR2 SQIVND (reference sequence). Full variable domain (outside the CDR3, taken from reference TRBV19 and TRBJ2-7): DGGITQSPKYLFRKEGQNVTLSCEQNLNHDAMYWYRQDPGQGLRLIYYSQIVNDFQKGDIAEGYSVSREKKESFPLTVTSAQKNPTAFYLCASRIIHQGDFSYEQYFGPGTRLTVT.

The chain's CDR3 is CAWSKGTGGGTEAFF. The CDR3 nucleotides read TGTGCCTGGAGTAAGGGAACAGGGGGGGGAACTGAAGCTTTCTTT. The chain links TRBV30 to TRBJ1-1; TRBD1 aligns across 8 bases. The V segment lost 2 bases and the J segment 5 bases; nucleotides outside the gene matches: 10. This CDR3 spans 15 amino acids. Germline-derived CDR1 and CDR2 are GTSNPN and SVGIG (reference sequence).

The gene calls are TRBV6-5 and TRBJ1-2; D is unclear. V was shortened by 7 bases and J by 0 bases, with 9 bases between the two germline ends. CDR1 and CDR2 from the germline V gene are MNHEY and SVGAGI. This CDR3 is 13 amino acids long. The DNA for the CDR3 is TGTGCCAGCACCCCCAGTCCTAACTATGGCTACACCTTC. It translates to CASTPSPNYGYTF.

The genes are TRBV7-9 and TRBJ2-5; D unresolved. CDR1 and CDR2 from the germline V gene are SEHNR and FQNEAQ (reference sequence). Deletions cut 3 bases from V and 1 base from J, with 18 bases between. The CDR3 is made up of 17 amino acids. CDR3 region: CASSFAPQETIQETQYF. The CDR3 DNA follows: TGTGCCAGCAGCTTCGCGCCACAAGAAACTATCCAAGAGACCCAGTACTTC.

The J gene is TRBJ2-6, the V gene TRBV5-4, with 8 nucleotides matching TRBD2. CDR1 is SGHNT and CDR2 is YYREEE in the germline V gene (reference sequence). Unmatched junction bases numbered 4, after V lost 4 bases and J lost 1 base. CDR3 length: 16 residues. CDR3 loop: CASSPGGWSGANVLTF. CDR3 nucleotide sequence: TGTGCCAGCAGCCCGGGGGGGTGGTCTGGGGCCAACGTCCTGACTTTC. Full variable domain (remainder filled in from reference TRBV5-4 and TRBJ2-6): ETGVTQSPTHLIKTRGQQVTLRCSSQSGHNTVSWYQQALGQGPQFIFQYYREEENGRGNFPPRFSGLQFPNYSSELNVNALELDDSALYLCASSPGGWSGANVLTFGAGSRLTVL.

The chain couples TRBV2 to TRBJ2-5; maybe TRBD2 (5 bases). Trimming pared 5 bases from V and 5 bases from J, leaving 12 bases between. This CDR3 region has 13 residues. Germline CDR1 SNHLY, CDR2 FYNNEI. The CDR3 nucleotides are TGTGCCAGCAGTTCGACAAGAGGGGAGACCCAGTACTTC. Translated, it gives CASSSTRGETQYF.

This rearrangement joins TRBV20-1 to TRBJ1-2, with D possibly matching TRBD1 (6 bases). V lost 3 bases and J 7 bases, leaving 24 bases between the germline ends. CDR3 size: 16 residues. Germline-derived CDR1 and CDR2 are DFQATT and SNEGSKA (reference sequence). CDR3 region: CSASGSHRAQGGGYTF. The CDR3 coding sequence is TGCAGTGCTAGTGGGTCCCACAGGGCGCAGGGTGGTGGCTACACCTTC.

This chain links TRBV9 with TRBJ2-2; 9 nucleotides align to TRBD2. This CDR3 region has 16 residues. The junction had 2 bases not matched to a gene; V was cut back by 0 bases and J by 2 bases. Germline V CDR1 and CDR2: SGDLS, YYNGEE. Here the CDR3 reads CASSVGLAANTGELFF. CDR3 in DNA: TGTGCCAGCAGCGTAGGACTAGCGGCCAACACCGGGGAGCTGTTTTTT.

The rearrangement uses TRBV6-1 and TRBJ1-5; maybe TRBD1 (5 bases). V lost 1 base, J lost 1 base, and 11 bases lay in between. Germline loops: CDR1 MNHNS, CDR2 SASEGT. The CDR3 spans 16 residues. CDR3 nucleotide sequence: TGTGCCAGCAGTGAAGAGACAGCCTACAGCAATCAGCCCCAGCATTTT. Translated: CASSEETAYSNQPQHF.

This chain uses TRBV5-5 with TRBJ1-6; D unresolved. This CDR3 spans 13 amino acids. Germline values: CDR1 SGHKS, CDR2 YYEKEE (reference sequence). Trimming removed 10 bases at V and 8 bases at J, with 16 bases between. The DNA for the CDR3 is TGTGCCGGTGCTGAGGGAACCGATTCACCCCTCCACTTT. It codes for CAGAEGTDSPLHF. Full variable domain (outside the CDR3, taken from reference TRBV5-5 and TRBJ1-6): DAGVTQSPTHLIKTRGQQVTLRCSPISGHKSVSWYQQVLGQGPQFIFQYYEKEERGRGNFPDRFSARQFPNYSSELNVNALLLGDSALYLCAGAEGTDSPLHFGNGTRLTVT.

This chain connects TRBV2 to TRBJ1-4, with 8 bases lining up with TRBD1. The CDR3 runs 19 residues. The germline V gene has CDR1 SNHLY and CDR2 FYNNEI. V dropped 2 bases and J dropped 5; count of bases not matched to a gene: 16. The CDR3: CASSESRGRGWSPNEKLFF. The CDR3 DNA reads as TGTGCCAGCAGTGAAAGCAGGGGGCGCGGATGGAGCCCGAATGAAAAACTGTTTTTT.

This clone has a single count. V and J are TRBV7-8 and TRBJ2-1; possible D gene TRBD1, 6 bases. Germline loops: CDR1 SGHVS, CDR2 FQNEAQ. The ends were cut back, 1 base at V and 6 bases at J, with 16 bases in the middle. There are 16 residues in the CDR3. The CDR3 loop is CASSLVQGISTNEQFF. In DNA form, the CDR3 reads TGTGCCAGCAGCTTAGTACAGGGTATTTCGACCAATGAGCAGTTCTTC. Filled out from reference TRBV7-8 and TRBJ2-1, the complete variable domain reads GAGVSQSPRYKVAKRGQDVALRCDPISGHVSLFWYQQALGQGPEFLTYFQNEAQLDKSGLPSDRFFAERPEGSVSTLKIQRTQQEDSAVYLCASSLVQGISTNEQFFGPGTRLTVL.

The V call is TRBV2, the J call TRBJ2-1; 10 positions match TRBD1. J was trimmed by 10 bases and V by 8 bases; bases with no gene match: 11. Germline V lookup: CDR1 SNHLY, CDR2 FYNNEI. The CDR3 is 14 amino acids. The DNA of the CDR3 is TGTGCCAGCTGCGGACAGGGGGGGCCTGGGGAGCAGTTCTTC. Its translation: CASCGQGGPGEQFF.

The chain uses TRBV9 and TRBJ1-2; 9 nucleotides line up with TRBD1. The V and J ends lost 7 bases and 2 bases, in that order; junction bases with no gene match: 3. The CDR3 length is 13 residues. Germline assignment: CDR1 SGDLS and CDR2 YYNGEE. In nucleotides, the CDR3 is TGTGCCAGCCGGGACAGGGAAAACTATGGCTACACCTTC. Amino acids: CASRDRENYGYTF.

The rearrangement links TRBV11-2 to TRBJ2-1; TRBD1 matches 7 bases. Germline CDR1 SGHAT, CDR2 FQNNGV. The CDR3 is 11 amino acids. The V and J ends lost 4 bases and 13 bases, in that order; junction bases with no gene match: 4. CDR3 DNA sequence: TGTGCCAGCAGCTCGGGGACAGATCAGTTCTTC. As protein: CASSSGTDQFF.